The 9 T cell receptor beta chains below come from one sample, sequenced in a study of T cell responses to AZD1222 COVID-19 vaccine. Generated by immunoSEQ multiplex PCR, the TCRdb table keeps only in-frame clones and is missing some. This table has some 170,000 clones, more than 85% appearing once. This material consisted of peripheral blood, taken 28 days after the second AZD1222 dose. The receptors derive from an adult who received the AZD1222 COVID-19 vaccine.

The chain recombines TRBV24-1 with TRBJ2-5; 10 bases match TRBD1. The CDR3 contains 15 residues. Trimming took 5 bases from V and 3 from J; bases not matched to a gene: 5. Germline CDR1 KGHDR, CDR2 SFDVKD. DNA for the CDR3: TGTGCCACCAGTGCGGGGGGGACAGGGGAAGAGACCCAGTACTTC. The encoded protein is CATSAGGTGEETQYF.

The genes are TRBV30 and TRBJ2-5; 8 bases fit TRBD2. Germline CDR1 is GTSNPN and CDR2 is SVGIG (reference sequence). The J segment lost 4 bases and the V segment lost 0 bases, leaving 10 bases of the junction unmatched. The CDR3 is made up of 16 amino acids. CDR3 DNA: TGTGCCTGGAGTGTCTGGGCGGGGGGACGGCTAGAGACCCAGTACTTC. Translating gives CAWSVWAGGRLETQYF.

The chain couples TRBV19 to TRBJ2-1, with 9 bases fitting TRBD1. Per germline, CDR1 LNHDA and CDR2 SQIVND (reference sequence). There are 15 residues in the CDR3. V gave up 6 bases and J gave up 4 bases; unmatched junction bases: 7. DNA of the CDR3: TGTGCCAGTAGACAGACAGGGGGTAGGTACAATGAGCAGTTCTTC. It specifies CASRQTGGRYNEQFF. Using reference TRBV19 and TRBJ2-1 for the parts outside the CDR3, the full variable domain is DGGITQSPKYLFRKEGQNVTLSCEQNLNHDAMYWYRQDPGQGLRLIYYSQIVNDFQKGDIAEGYSVSREKKESFPLTVTSAQKNPTAFYLCASRQTGGRYNEQFFGPGTRLTVL.

For the CDR3, the DNA is TGTGCCAGCAGCCCTCGGGACCGCTCGAATTCACCCCTCCACTTT. Translation: CASSPRDRSNSPLHF. This chain links TRBV3-1 (or the pseudogene TRBV3-2) with TRBJ1-6; tentatively, D is TRBD1 (5 bases). Germline V gives CDR1 LGHDT, CDR2 YNNKEL (reference sequence). The ends were cut back, 4 bases at V and 7 bases at J, with 14 bases in the middle. The CDR3 extends over 15 amino acids.

J is TRBJ1-4 and V is TRBV6-2 or TRBV6-3; D is undetermined. V dropped 6 bases and J dropped 8 bases, with 16 bases sitting between them. This CDR3 has 14 residues. Germline V CDR1 and CDR2: MNHEY, SVGEGT. The CDR3 region has the DNA TGTGCCAGCAGCGAGCCGGGCCGGGAAGAAAAACTGTTTTTT. Amino acids: CASSEPGREEKLFF.

The chain uses TRBV6-6 and TRBJ2-2; TRBD2 matches 7 bases. Per the germline V gene, CDR1 is MNHNY and CDR2 is SVGAGI (reference sequence). The CDR3 contains 15 residues. Germline trimming cut 0 bases from V and 7 bases from J; bases unmatched to any gene: 5. The CDR3 loop reads CASSYSGGRSGELFF. The CDR3 region has the DNA TGTGCCAGCAGTTACTCGGGAGGGCGGAGCGGGGAGCTGTTTTTT.

The chain employs TRBV18 and TRBJ2-1; D assignment may be TRBD1 or TRBD2 (6 bases each). Trimming stripped 8 bases from V and 2 bases from J, with 13 bases between. Germline assignment: CDR1 KGHSH and CDR2 LQKENI. The CDR3 is 14 residues long. The CDR3 bases are TGTGCCAGCACAAGGGGGGTAACCTACAATGAGCAGTTCTTC. Encoded protein: CASTRGVTYNEQFF. The full variable domain, its missing parts supplied by reference TRBV18 and TRBJ2-1, is NAGVMQNPRHLVRRRGQEARLRCSPMKGHSHVYWYRQLPEEGLKFMVYLQKENIIDESGMPKERFSAEFPKEGPSILRIQQVVRGDSAAYFCASTRGVTYNEQFFGPGTRLTVL.

The chain couples TRBV29-1 to TRBJ1-2; perhaps TRBD1 as D (6 bases). Trimming took off 6 bases at V and 8 bases at J, with 16 bases between the two ends. There are 12 residues in the CDR3. In germline, CDR1 is SQVTM, CDR2 ANQGSEA. The CDR3 spells CSVSTGRDGYTF. CDR3 bases: TGCAGCGTGTCGACAGGTAGAGACGGCTACACCTTC.

The J gene is TRBJ2-2, the V gene TRBV4-1, with D possibly TRBD1 on 5 matching bases. The V end was cut by 3 bases, the J end by 5 bases, with 10 bases between. The germline gives CDR1 MGHRA, CDR2 YSYEKL. The CDR3 covers 14 residues. The CDR3 loop reads CASSHPGFTGELFF. The DNA of the CDR3 is TGCGCCAGCAGCCATCCAGGGTTTACCGGGGAGCTGTTTTTT.